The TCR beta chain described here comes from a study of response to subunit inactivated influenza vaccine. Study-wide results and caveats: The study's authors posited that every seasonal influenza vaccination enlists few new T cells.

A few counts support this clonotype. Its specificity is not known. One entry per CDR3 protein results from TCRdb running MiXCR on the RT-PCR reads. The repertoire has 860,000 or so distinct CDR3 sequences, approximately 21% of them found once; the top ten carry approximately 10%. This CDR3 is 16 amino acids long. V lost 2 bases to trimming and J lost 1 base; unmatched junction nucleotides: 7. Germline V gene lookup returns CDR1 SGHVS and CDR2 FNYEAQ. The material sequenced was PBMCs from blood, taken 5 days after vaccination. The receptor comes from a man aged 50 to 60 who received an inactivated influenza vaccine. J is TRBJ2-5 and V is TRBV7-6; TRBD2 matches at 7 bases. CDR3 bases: TGTGCCAGCAGCTTACTAGCGGCTTACCTCCAAGAGACCCAGTACTTC. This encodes CASSLLAAYLQETQYF.